These 24 T cell receptor beta chains were sequenced from one sample in a study of OX40 agonist ivuxolimab in advanced cancers. The library was generated by the immunoSEQ multiplex PCR assay. TCRdb carries this immuneACCESS record with in-frame sequences only. Its versions omit some clonotypes, under half of them owing to an unresolved V gene in the studies checked, with the rest unexplained. This sample holds about 50,000 clones; around 85% were observed only once. 11% to 15% of the sample goes to the ten largest clones. The sample consisted of CD4+ or CD8+ T cells sorted from blood, taken in a trial of the OX40 agonist ivuxolimab. Source of these receptors: an adult with an advanced solid tumor such as melanoma, head and neck, liver or kidney cancer.

The chain uses TRBV2 and TRBJ2-4, with TRBD1 matching 9 bases. CDR3 size: 15 residues. Per germline, CDR1 SNHLY and CDR2 FYNNEI. V dropped 7 bases and J dropped 3; count of bases not matched to a gene: 7. Written as DNA, the CDR3 is TGTGCCAGCACGGGACAGGGTGGGGACAAAAACATTCAGTACTTC. It yields the protein CASTGQGGDKNIQYF.

This chain connects TRBV5-3 to TRBJ2-3; 10 bases agree with TRBD2. TRBV5-3 is designated an ORF whose function remains uncertain. CDR3 length: 16 residues. V trimming: 4 bases; J trimming: 10 bases; junction bases outside the gene matches: 15. This chain's CDR3 is CARSPTSGGARRSQYF. The DNA for the CDR3 is TGTGCCAGAAGCCCCACCAGCGGGGGGGCCCGGAGGTCGCAGTATTTT.

For this clone: The same CDR3 is also encoded by other DNA sequences in this sample. The rearrangement links TRBV19 to TRBJ1-5; no clear D. Per germline, CDR1 LNHDA and CDR2 SQIVND (reference sequence). The CDR3 extends over 14 amino acids. V was cut by 0 bases and J by 2 bases, with 5 bases left in between. The DNA for the CDR3 is TGTGCCAGTAGTATAGACGGTGGCAATCAGCCCCAGCATTTT. Translation: CASSIDGGNQPQHF. Full variable domain (missing parts from reference TRBV19 and TRBJ1-5): DGGITQSPKYLFRKEGQNVTLSCEQNLNHDAMYWYRQDPGQGLRLIYYSQIVNDFQKGDIAEGYSVSREKKESFPLTVTSAQKNPTAFYLCASSIDGGNQPQHFGDGTRLSIL.

The chain combines TRBV5-4 with TRBJ2-5; either TRBD1 or TRBD2 may supply D (5 bases each). The CDR3 loop spans 15 amino acids. V lost 5 bases to trimming and J lost 5 bases, with 19 bases between them. Germline loops: CDR1 SGHNT, CDR2 YYREEE (reference sequence). The CDR3: CASSRGQTGTETQYF. DNA of the CDR3: TGTGCCAGCAGTCGTGGACAAACCGGGACGGAGACCCAGTACTTC.

This sequence joins TRBV30 and TRBJ2-2, with D tentatively TRBD1 (5 bases). This CDR3 region has 14 residues. Between the trimmed V and J ends, which lost 5 bases and 1 base, there was a span of 11 bases. The germline V gene encodes CDR1 GTSNPN and CDR2 SVGIG (reference sequence). The CDR3 coding sequence is TGTGCCTGGTCCCCACAGGAGAACACCGGGGAGCTGTTTTTT. Its protein product is CAWSPQENTGELFF.

The rearrangement links TRBV4-1 to TRBJ1-1; no definite D call. Deletions cut 1 base from V and 4 bases from J, with 13 bases between. The CDR3 totals 15 residues. Germline V gene sequence: CDR1 MGHRA, CDR2 YSYEKL. CDR3 nucleotides: TGCGCCAGCAGCCAAGGGCTGACCAGGAGCACTGAAGCTTTCTTT. Its translation is CASSQGLTRSTEAFF.

The gene calls are TRBV19 and TRBJ2-1, with 9 bases aligning to TRBD2. The length of the CDR3 is 14 residues. The V gene's germline CDR1 is LNHDA and CDR2 SQIVND (reference sequence). With 7 bases clipped from V and 7 bases from J, the junction kept 8 bases outside the gene matches. CDR3 sequence reads: CASKDGGGANEQFF. DNA for the CDR3: TGTGCCAGTAAGGATGGCGGGGGGGCAAATGAGCAGTTCTTC.

The chain couples TRBV30 to TRBJ1-2, with D possibly TRBD1 on 5 matching bases. The CDR3 covers 15 residues. The germline CDR1 and CDR2 sequences are GTSNPN and SVGIG (reference sequence). Trimming took off 0 bases at V and 3 bases at J, with 14 bases between the two ends. Written as DNA, the CDR3 is TGTGCCTGGAGTGTAGGTGGTGGGGGAGACTATGGCTACACCTTC. Its protein is CAWSVGGGGDYGYTF.

The chain links TRBV7-2 to TRBJ2-5, with 9 bases identical to TRBD1. J gave up 5 bases and V 4 bases, and 11 bases lay outside the gene matches. Germline lookup yields CDR1 SGHTA and CDR2 FQGNSA. The CDR3 length is 16 residues. The CDR3: CASSSTGTGIWETQYF. The CDR3 nucleotides read TGTGCCAGCAGCTCTACCGGGACAGGGATATGGGAGACCCAGTACTTC.

This rearrangement joins TRBV4-3 to TRBJ2-1; tentatively, D is TRBD2 (6 bases). Germline CDR1 LGHNA, CDR2 YSLEER. V lost 3 bases, J lost 7 bases, and 13 bases lay in between. The CDR3 consists of 14 residues. The CDR3 coding sequence is TGCGCCAGCAGCCACGCCGGGACTGTAAATGAGCAGTTCTTC. Translated, it gives CASSHAGTVNEQFF.

This rearrangement joins TRBV6-5 to TRBJ2-7, with D perhaps given as TRBD1 or TRBD2 (5 bases each). CDR3 length: 13 residues. Trimming cost V 2 bases and J 7 bases, with 12 bases left between them. Germline-derived CDR1 and CDR2 are MNHEY and SVGAGI. The CDR3 reads CASSYGGRGEQYF. The DNA for the CDR3 is TGTGCCAGCAGTTACGGGGGTCGGGGAGAGCAGTACTTC.

The V and J genes are TRBV27 and TRBJ1-2; tentative D call: TRBD1 (6 bases). Per germline, CDR1 MNHEY and CDR2 SMNVEV (reference sequence). The CDR3 extends over 15 amino acids. The V and J ends lost 3 bases and 7 bases respectively, with 18 bases between them. The CDR3 nucleotides are TGTGCCAGCAGTTTTTCACCACAGGGTCTGGTTGGCTACACCTTC. Translating it yields CASSFSPQGLVGYTF.

The V call is TRBV30, the J call TRBJ1-3, with a weak D call TRBD1 (5 bases). Per the germline V gene, CDR1 is GTSNPN and CDR2 is SVGIG (reference sequence). The CDR3 extends over 14 amino acids. The ends were cut back, 0 bases at V and 4 bases at J, with 10 bases in the middle. As DNA, the CDR3 is TGTGCCTGGAGTGTAGGCAGGGCCGGAAACACCATATATTTT. It encodes CAWSVGRAGNTIYF.

The chain recombines TRBV7-8 with TRBJ1-2; 7 nucleotides line up with TRBD1. This CDR3 spans 15 amino acids. V shed 7 bases and J 5 bases; nucleotides not matched to a gene: 13. Germline V gives CDR1 SGHVS, CDR2 FQNEAQ. In DNA form, the CDR3 reads TGTGCCAGCACCAATCCAGGGCCAGGGGGTTATGGCTACACCTTC. Translation: CASTNPGPGGYGYTF.

For this clone: Other DNA sequences of this sample code for an identical CDR3. This chain links TRBV11-2 with TRBJ1-1; D gene uncertain. The germline V and J ends were trimmed by 6 bases and 3 bases, with 26 bases remaining between them. CDR3 length equals 18 residues. Germline CDR1 reads SGHAT; CDR2 reads FQNNGV. The CDR3 loop is CASSSAAPGRVWDTEAFF. The CDR3 DNA sequence: TGTGCCAGCAGTTCCGCCGCGCCAGGCAGAGTATGGGACACTGAAGCTTTCTTT.

The chain joins TRBV29-1 to TRBJ1-1; weak D call: TRBD1 (5 bases). Germline-derived CDR1 and CDR2 are SQVTM and ANQGSEA. This CDR3 region has 15 residues. V was shortened by 4 bases and J by 0 bases, with 15 bases between the two germline ends. The CDR3: CSVVDNKGVNTEAFF. In DNA form, the CDR3 reads TGCAGCGTTGTGGACAATAAGGGCGTGAACACTGAAGCTTTCTTT.

The chain employs TRBV27 and TRBJ1-2, with D perhaps TRBD1 (5 bases). The CDR3 sequence is 13 residues long. Germline CDR1 and CDR2: MNHEY and SMNVEV (reference sequence). Deletions cut 5 bases from V and 8 bases from J, with 15 bases between. CDR3 residues: CASSQAGLGGYTF. CDR3 in DNA: TGTGCCAGCAGTCAAGCAGGGCTGGGGGGCTACACCTTC.

V usage is TRBV28 and J usage is TRBJ2-7; D remains ambiguous. V lost 2 bases to trimming and J lost 3 bases, with 17 bases between them. Germline CDR1 is MDHEN and CDR2 is SYDVKM. The CDR3 spans 16 residues. The CDR3 DNA sequence: TGTGCCAGCAGTTTAGGGTCCGAGACCGATCTCTACGAGCAGTACTTC. Translated: CASSLGSETDLYEQYF.

The chain couples TRBV4-2 to TRBJ2-5; 11 bases match TRBD2. This CDR3 spans 22 amino acids. The germline V gene has CDR1 LGHNA and CDR2 YNFKEQ. The ends lost 1 base at V and 2 bases at J; junction bases unmatched: 21. CDR3 nucleotide sequence: TGTGCCAGCAGCCAAGGCCCCTTGGCTAGCGGGGGGCCTTACTACCTGCAAGAGACCCAGTACTTC. This codes for CASSQGPLASGGPYYLQETQYF.

The rearrangement joins TRBV6-5 to TRBJ1-1; D unclear. Germline-derived CDR1 and CDR2 are MNHEY and SVGAGI. The V and J ends lost 0 bases and 6 bases respectively, with 11 bases between them. This CDR3 is built from 14 residues. CDR3 in amino acids: CASSYSGSGPEAFF. CDR3 bases: TGTGCCAGCAGTTACTCCGGGTCCGGCCCTGAAGCTTTCTTT.

This sequence joins TRBV19 and TRBJ2-3, with 12 bases lining up with TRBD2. Looked up from germline, CDR1 is LNHDA and CDR2 is SQIVND (reference sequence). This CDR3 has 15 residues. The V segment lost 3 bases and the J segment 9 bases; nucleotides outside the gene matches: 7. CDR3 DNA: TGTGCCAGTAGTATGGCTAGCGGGGGGGCACCGACGCAGTATTTT. It encodes CASSMASGGAPTQYF.

The V and J genes are TRBV10-3 and TRBJ1-1; TRBD1 matches at 10 bases. V shed 6 bases and J 3 bases; nucleotides not matched to a gene: 10. This CDR3 region has 16 residues. Germline CDR1 ENHRY, CDR2 SYGVKD. The CDR3 is CAIRRKDRGVDTEAFF. The CDR3 bases are TGTGCCATCAGGAGAAAGGACAGGGGGGTTGACACTGAAGCTTTCTTT.

This clone was seen only a few times. The rearrangement uses TRBV4-1 and TRBJ2-7, with 13 bases lining up with TRBD2. V gave up 1 base and J gave up 0 bases; unmatched junction bases: 0. The CDR3 covers 16 residues. The germline V gene encodes CDR1 MGHRA and CDR2 YSYEKL. The CDR3 DNA reads TGCGCCAGCAGCCAAGGACTAGCGGGGGGCTCCTACGAGCAGTACTTC. This sequence encodes CASSQGLAGGSYEQYF.

V is TRBV6-1 and J is TRBJ1-4; D not resolved. The CDR3 extends over 15 amino acids. With 7 bases removed from V and 0 bases from J, the gap between germline ends came to 12 bases. Germline V gene lookup returns CDR1 MNHNS and CDR2 SASEGT. DNA of the CDR3: TGTGCCAGCACGGCGGTAGTACCAACTAATGAAAAACTGTTTTTT. This gives the protein CASTAVVPTNEKLFF.